Below, 8 T cell receptor beta chains from the same sample are listed, as sequenced in a study of a mutant IDH1 vaccine in newly diagnosed glioma (dated by TCRdb to the early 2020s). The receptor library was made with the immunoSEQ multiplex PCR assay. TCRdb carries this immuneACCESS record with in-frame sequences only. Its versions omit some clonotypes, under half of them owing to an unresolved V gene in the studies checked, with the rest unexplained. Present in this sample are about 130,000 clones, around 80% of which were seen just once. The ten largest clones add up to approximately 5% of the sample. These TCRs are of unknown antigen specificity. The meaning of the sample's time point label: week 11, during vaccination. A 20-mer mutant IDH1 peptide at 300 micrograms in Montanide made up each vaccine dose, which was injected subcutaneously together with topical imiquimod. Sample: PBMCs, taken from a glioma patient whose treatment included an IDH1 peptide vaccine. The receptors derive from a man aged 35-49 years with glioma.

J is TRBJ1-2 and V is TRBV9, with TRBD1 identical over 9 bases. CDR1 and CDR2 from the germline V gene are SGDLS and YYNGEE. This CDR3 is 16 amino acids long. Trimming cost V 3 bases and J 5 bases; bases outside gene matches: 11. The CDR3 loop reads CASSGEQGQGKYGYTF. In DNA, the CDR3 is TGTGCCAGCAGCGGAGAACAGGGACAGGGAAAGTATGGCTACACCTTC. Filled out from reference TRBV9 and TRBJ1-2, the complete variable domain reads DSGVTQTPKHLITATGQRVTLRCSPRSGDLSVYWYQQSLDQGLQFLIQYYNGEERAKGNILERFSAQQFPDLHSELNLSSLELGDSALYFCASSGEQGQGKYGYTFGSGTRLTVV.

The chain has TRBV7-2 and TRBJ1-2, with TRBD1 matching 8 bases. CDR3 length: 16 residues. The ends lost 1 base at V and 4 bases at J; junction bases unmatched: 8. CDR1 SGHTA and CDR2 FQGNSA come from the germline V gene. CDR3 nucleotide sequence: TGTGCCAGCAGCTTAGGATTGGACAGGGCCCCCTATGGCTACACCTTC. It translates to CASSLGLDRAPYGYTF.

The rearrangement uses TRBV28 and TRBJ1-4; 7 bases map to TRBD1. Germline lookup yields CDR1 MDHEN and CDR2 SYDVKM. This CDR3 comprises 13 residues. The J segment lost 5 bases and the V segment lost 6 bases, leaving 3 bases of the junction unmatched. CDR3 amino acids: CASSPGGNEKLFF. As DNA, the CDR3 is TGTGCCAGCAGCCCAGGGGGAAATGAAAAACTGTTTTTT.

The V call is TRBV4-3, the J call TRBJ1-4; 7 bases agree with TRBD1. V dropped 4 bases and J dropped 8; count of bases not matched to a gene: 10. The CDR3 totals 15 residues. CDR1 LGHNA and CDR2 YSLEER come from the germline V gene. CDR3 nucleotide sequence: TGCGCCAGCAGCCCGAATTCACAGGGGCGGGAAAAACTGTTTTTT. Translation gives CASSPNSQGREKLFF.

The chain recombines TRBV7-9 with TRBJ2-1; D gene unclear. The CDR3 loop spans 11 amino acids. Per the germline V gene, CDR1 is SEHNR and CDR2 is FQNEAQ (reference sequence). V shed 4 bases and J shed 7 bases, with 5 bases lying between them. The CDR3 region has the DNA TGTGCCAGCAGCTCCTTGAATGAGCAGTTCTTC. Its protein is CASSSLNEQFF.

V usage is TRBV25-1 and J usage is TRBJ2-3, with TRBD2 identical over 7 bases. The CDR3 runs to 15 residues. Germline CDR1 MGHDK, CDR2 SYGVNS. V gave up 6 bases and J gave up 1 base; unmatched junction bases: 7. The CDR3 coding sequence is TGTGCCAGCAGCGACGGGGGGTGGGGCACAGATACGCAGTATTTT. Protein sequence: CASSDGGWGTDTQYF.

The rearrangement links TRBV4-3 to TRBJ1-6; D is possibly TRBD1 (5 bases). Trimming shortened V by 2 bases and J by 9 bases, and 11 bases separated the two germline ends. The CDR3 sequence is 14 residues long. Germline V lookup: CDR1 LGHNA, CDR2 YSLEER. The CDR3 DNA reads TGCGCCAGCAGCCAATCGAGGGGAGGTTCACCCCTCCACTTT. Protein product: CASSQSRGGSPLHF.

This clone was counted a few times. The chain is built from TRBV7-9 and TRBJ1-5, with D uncertain. With 5 bases removed from V and 3 bases from J, the gap between germline ends came to 5 bases. This CDR3 comprises 12 residues. Germline values: CDR1 SEHNR, CDR2 FQNEAQ (reference sequence). CDR3 DNA sequence: TGTGCCAGCAGCGACAACAATCAGCCCCAGCATTTT. Encoded protein: CASSDNNQPQHF.